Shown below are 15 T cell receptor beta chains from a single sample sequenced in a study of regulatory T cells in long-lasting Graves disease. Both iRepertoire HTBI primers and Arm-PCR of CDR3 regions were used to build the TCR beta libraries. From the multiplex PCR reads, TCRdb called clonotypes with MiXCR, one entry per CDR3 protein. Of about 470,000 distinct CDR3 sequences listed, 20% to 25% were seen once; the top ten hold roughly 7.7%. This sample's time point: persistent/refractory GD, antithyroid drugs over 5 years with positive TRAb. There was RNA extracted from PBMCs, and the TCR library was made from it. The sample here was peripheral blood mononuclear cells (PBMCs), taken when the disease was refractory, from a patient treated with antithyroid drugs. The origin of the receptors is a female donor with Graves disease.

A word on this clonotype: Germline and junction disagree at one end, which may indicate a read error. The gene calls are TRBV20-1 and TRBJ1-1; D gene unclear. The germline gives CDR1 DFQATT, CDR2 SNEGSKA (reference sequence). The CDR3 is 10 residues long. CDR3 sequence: CSARDNSEAF. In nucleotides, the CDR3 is TGCAGTGCTAGAGATAACAGCGAGGCTTTT.

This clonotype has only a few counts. CDR3 region: CAWRGRNSNQPQHF. As DNA, the CDR3 is TGTGCCTGGAGGGGACGGAATAGCAATCAGCCCCAGCATTTT. The chain joins TRBV30 to TRBJ1-5, with D possibly TRBD1 on 5 matching bases. The CDR3 totals 14 residues. Germline V gives CDR1 GTSNPN, CDR2 SVGIG (reference sequence). V shed 3 bases and J shed 0 bases, with 9 bases lying between them.

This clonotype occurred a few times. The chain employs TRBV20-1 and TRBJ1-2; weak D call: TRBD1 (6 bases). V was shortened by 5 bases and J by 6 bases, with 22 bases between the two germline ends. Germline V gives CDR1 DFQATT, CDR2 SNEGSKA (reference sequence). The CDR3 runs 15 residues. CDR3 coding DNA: TGCAGTGCTTACAGGGAAAGGGCGGTTCGTGATGGCTACACCTTC. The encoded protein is CSAYRERAVRDGYTF.

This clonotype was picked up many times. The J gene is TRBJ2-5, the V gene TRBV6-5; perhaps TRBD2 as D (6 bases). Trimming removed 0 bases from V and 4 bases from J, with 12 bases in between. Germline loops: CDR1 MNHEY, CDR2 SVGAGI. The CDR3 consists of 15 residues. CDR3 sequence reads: CASSYSEGRPETQYF. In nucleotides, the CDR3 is TGTGCCAGCAGTTACTCGGAGGGGCGCCCAGAGACCCAGTACTTC.

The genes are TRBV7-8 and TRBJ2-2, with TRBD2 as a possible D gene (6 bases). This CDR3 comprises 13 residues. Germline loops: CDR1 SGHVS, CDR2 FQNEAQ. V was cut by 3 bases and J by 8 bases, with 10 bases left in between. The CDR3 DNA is TGTGCCAGCAGCTTGTACGGGAGTGGGGAGCTGTTTTTT. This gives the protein CASSLYGSGELFF.

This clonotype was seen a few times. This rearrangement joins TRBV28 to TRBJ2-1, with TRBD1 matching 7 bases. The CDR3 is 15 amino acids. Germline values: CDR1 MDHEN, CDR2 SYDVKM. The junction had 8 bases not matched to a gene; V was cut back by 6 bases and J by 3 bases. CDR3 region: CASRSDREFYNEQFF. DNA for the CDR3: TGTGCCAGCAGGTCTGACAGGGAATTCTACAATGAGCAGTTCTTC. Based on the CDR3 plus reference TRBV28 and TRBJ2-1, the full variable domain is DVKVTQSSRYLVKRTGEKVFLECVQDMDHENMFWYRQDPGLGLRLIYFSYDVKMKEKGDIPEGYSVSREKKERFSLILESASTNQTSMYLCASRSDREFYNEQFFGPGTRLTVL.

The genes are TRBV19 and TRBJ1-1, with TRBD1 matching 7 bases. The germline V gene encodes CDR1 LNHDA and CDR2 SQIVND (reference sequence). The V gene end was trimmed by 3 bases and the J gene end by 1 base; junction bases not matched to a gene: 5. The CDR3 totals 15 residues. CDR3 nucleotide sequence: TGTGCCAGTAGTATGTGGACAGGAGCGAACACTGAAGCTTTCTTT. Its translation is CASSMWTGANTEAFF.

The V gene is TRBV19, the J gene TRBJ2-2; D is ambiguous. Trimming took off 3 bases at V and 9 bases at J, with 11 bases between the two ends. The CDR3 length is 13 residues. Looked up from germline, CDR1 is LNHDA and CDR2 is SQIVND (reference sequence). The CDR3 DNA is TGTGCCAGTAGTATTAATGGATTCCGGGAGCTGTTTTTT. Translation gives CASSINGFRELFF.

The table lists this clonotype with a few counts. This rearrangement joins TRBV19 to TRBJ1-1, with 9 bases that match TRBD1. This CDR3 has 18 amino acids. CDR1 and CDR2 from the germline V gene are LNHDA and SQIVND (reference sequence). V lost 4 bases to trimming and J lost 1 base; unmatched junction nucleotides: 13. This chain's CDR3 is CASSNLATGGLQNTEAFF. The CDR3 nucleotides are TGTGCCAGTAGTAATCTCGCGACAGGGGGTTTACAGAACACTGAAGCTTTCTTT.

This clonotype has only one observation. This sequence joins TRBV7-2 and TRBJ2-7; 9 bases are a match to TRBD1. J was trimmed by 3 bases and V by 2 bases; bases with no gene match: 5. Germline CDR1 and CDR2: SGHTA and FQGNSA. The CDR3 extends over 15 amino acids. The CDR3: CASSLIGTGSYEQYF. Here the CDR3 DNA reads TGTGCCAGCAGCTTAATTGGGACAGGGAGCTACGAGCAGTACTTC.

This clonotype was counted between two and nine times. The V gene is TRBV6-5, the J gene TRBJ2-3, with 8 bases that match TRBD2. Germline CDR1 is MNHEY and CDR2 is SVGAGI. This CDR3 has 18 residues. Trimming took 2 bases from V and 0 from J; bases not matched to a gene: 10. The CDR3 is CASSYGPVAGPSTDTQYF. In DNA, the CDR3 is TGTGCCAGCAGTTACGGTCCCGTAGCGGGGCCTAGCACAGATACGCAGTATTTT.

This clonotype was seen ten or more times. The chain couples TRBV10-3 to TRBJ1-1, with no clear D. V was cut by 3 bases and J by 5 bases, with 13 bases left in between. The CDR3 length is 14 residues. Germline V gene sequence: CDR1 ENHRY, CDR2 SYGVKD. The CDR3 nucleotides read TGTGCCATCAGTGACCTCCCAGAGGGAACTGAAGCTTTCTTT. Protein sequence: CAISDLPEGTEAFF.

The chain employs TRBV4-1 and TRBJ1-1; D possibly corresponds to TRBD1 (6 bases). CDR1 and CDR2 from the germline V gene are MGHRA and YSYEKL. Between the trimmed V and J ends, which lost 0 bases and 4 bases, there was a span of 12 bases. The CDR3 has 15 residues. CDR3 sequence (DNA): TGCGCCAGCAGCCAAGAGTTGGGGGCGAGCACTGAAGCTTTCTTT. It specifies CASSQELGASTEAFF.

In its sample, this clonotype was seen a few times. The CDR3 sequence is CASSDRKTNEKLFF. CDR3 DNA: TGTGCCAGCAGTGATAGGAAAACTAATGAAAAACTGTTTTTT. This chain joins TRBV6-2 or TRBV6-3 and TRBJ1-4; D gene unclear. Per germline, CDR1 MNHEY and CDR2 SVGEGT. The CDR3 contains 14 residues. The V gene lost 5 bases and the J gene lost 1 base, with 8 bases spanning the gap.

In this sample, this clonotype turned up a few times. The CDR3 is CASSPGQGPTTEAFF. The CDR3 DNA reads as TGTGCCAGCAGCCCCGGACAGGGTCCGACCACTGAAGCTTTCTTT. The chain couples TRBV11-3 to TRBJ1-1; 8 bases are shared with TRBD1. V was pared by 5 bases and J by 4 bases, with 9 bases of the junction left unmatched. The CDR3 is 15 residues long. In germline, CDR1 is SGHNT, CDR2 YENEEA.